This TCR beta chain is from a study of blood T cell repertoires in COVID-19. Only in-frame clones appear in the TCRdb table, and some are missing; sequencing was by immunoSEQ multiplex PCR. The sample holds over 150,000 clones, approximately 83% seen once. The CDR3 covers 13 residues. CDR1 is LNHDA and CDR2 is SQIVND in the germline V gene (reference sequence). V trimming: 9 bases; J trimming: 11 bases; junction bases outside the gene matches: 10. The chain carries TRBV19 and TRBJ1-4; 9 bases match TRBD1. The clonotype comes from a woman aged 60-75 years with acute or convalescent COVID-19. Sequencing was done on a sample of peripheral blood. The CDR3 loop reads CASVPGQGDKLFF. The CDR3 region has the DNA TGTGCCAGCGTTCCGGGACAGGGTGATAAACTGTTTTTT.